Each of the 4 T cell receptor beta chains below was sequenced from the same sample in a study of T cells in Graves' hyperthyroidism and ophthalmopathy. It was RNA transcripts that yielded the amplified TCR beta CDR3 regions. HTBI primers drove first-round RT-PCR of the TCR CDR3. TCRdb analysed the multiplex PCR reads with MiXCR anew, one entry per CDR3 protein. Counted here are under 400,000 distinct CDR3 sequences, 13% occurring once; the ten biggest clones make up around 9.2%. The specimen was blood. Source of these receptors: a woman between 18 and 30 years old with Graves' hyperthyroidism.

This clonotype was counted many times. The CDR3 region is CASRSTSVSYNEQFF. CDR3 nucleotide sequence: TGTGCCAGCAGGTCCACTAGCGTGTCCTACAATGAGCAGTTCTTC. The V gene is TRBV7-2, the J gene TRBJ2-1; the match to TRBD2 covers 7 bases. The CDR3 length is 15 residues. Germline-derived CDR1 and CDR2 are SGHTA and FQGNSA. V was clipped by 6 bases and J by 1 base; unmatched bases: 6.

The chain links TRBV6-1 to TRBJ2-5; D uncertain. Germline values: CDR1 MNHNS, CDR2 SASEGT. The V gene lost 7 bases and the J gene lost 5 bases, with 17 bases spanning the gap. The CDR3 is 14 amino acids. In DNA, the CDR3 is TGTGCCAGCACCCCCGTAGGTAGCTTGGAGACCCAGTACTTC. It yields the protein CASTPVGSLETQYF.

This clonotype was counted only a few times. V is TRBV12-3 or TRBV12-4 and J is TRBJ2-1, with D unclear. Trimming removed 2 bases at V and 0 bases at J, with 8 bases between. CDR3 length: 15 residues. The CDR3 protein is CASSLPGLSYNEQFF. In nucleotides, the CDR3 is TGTGCCAGCAGTTTACCCGGCCTCTCCTACAATGAGCAGTTCTTC.

In its sample, this clonotype was seen many times. CDR3 coding DNA: TGTGCCAGCAGCCGGACAGGGTTTAGCACAGATACGCAGTATTTT. Protein: CASSRTGFSTDTQYF. V and J are TRBV6-1 and TRBJ2-3; 8 bases match TRBD1. The V segment lost 6 bases and the J segment 0 bases; nucleotides outside the gene matches: 5. The V gene's germline CDR1 is MNHNS and CDR2 SASEGT. The CDR3 sequence is 15 residues long.